The T cell receptor (beta chain) described here comes from a study of CD8+CD57+ T cells in acquired aplastic anemia. V lost 3 bases and J 5 bases, leaving 19 bases between the germline ends. Per the germline V gene, CDR1 is SGHVS and CDR2 is FQNEAQ. The CDR3 is 16 residues long. Worth noting for this clonotype: No antigen is known for it.

Sequenced patients had shown CD8+CD57+ cell expansion by flow cytometry. Diagnosis of severe acquired aplastic anemia applied to all patients. Profiling of TCR beta VDJ combinations and CDR3 sequences used genomic DNA as template. TCRdb fed the reads into MiXCR, producing one record per CDR3 protein. The sample shows about 270,000 distinct CDR3 sequences, approximately 82% of them seen only once. Study-level results: The study identified roughly 29 CD8+ CDR3 sequences shared by patients and controls.

The clonotype was recovered from a human donor with aplastic anemia. The chain combines TRBV7-8 with TRBJ1-2; D might be TRBD1 (6 bases). Sequencing input: sorted CD4+, CD8+, or CD8+CD57+ T cells (not recorded which) from PBMCs. The CDR3 sequence: CASSLEGDGHMYGYTF. The CDR3 nucleotides read TGTGCCAGCAGCTTGGAGGGGGATGGGCACATGTATGGCTACACCTTC.